Below, 29 T cell receptor beta chains from the same sample are listed, as sequenced in a study of prognosis after radiotherapy for stage I lung cancer (dated by TCRdb to the early 2020s). The sequencer listed for this sample is Illumina HiSeq 3000. Two rounds of multiplex PCR on genomic DNA were used to amplify the TCR beta CDR3 region. In the first PCR round, primers specific to each TRBV and TRBJ gene were used, and the primer sequences were filed in Chinese patent CN105087789A. TCRdb itself trimmed the public reads at Q25 with fastp, ran MiXCR and retained productive beta chains. When rows share a CDR3 protein, they turn into one entry using the most common DNA and genes. For this sample there are 25,000 to 30,000 distinct CDR3 sequences; 31% appear just once. Around an eighth of the sample belongs to the ten largest clones. Material: PBMCs, obtained before or after stereotactic body radiation therapy (not recorded which). The receptors come from a donor aged 50 or older with non-small cell lung cancer.

This clonotype was counted many times. CDR3 loop: CASSFVRTGGSTNEKLFF. The CDR3 DNA sequence: TGTGCCAGCAGTTTTGTCAGGACAGGGGGCTCAACTAATGAAAAACTGTTTTTT. The chain combines TRBV28 with TRBJ1-4, with TRBD1 identical over 11 bases. Germline-derived CDR1 and CDR2 are MDHEN and SYDVKM. This CDR3 is built from 18 residues. V lost 3 bases, J lost 0 bases, and 6 bases stayed unmatched. Full variable domain (rest looked up from reference TRBV28 and TRBJ1-4): DVKVTQSSRYLVKRTGEKVFLECVQDMDHENMFWYRQDPGLGLRLIYFSYDVKMKEKGDIPEGYSVSREKKERFSLILESASTNQTSMYLCASSFVRTGGSTNEKLFFGSGTQLSVL.

This clonotype has a count of ten or more. The chain links TRBV18 to TRBJ1-1, with 7 positions matching TRBD1. The CDR3 runs 16 residues. With V trimmed by 1 base and J by 2 bases, 7 bases remained unmatched. CDR1 and CDR2 from the germline V gene are KGHSH and LQKENI. The CDR3 protein is CASSPRGGGSNTEAFF. DNA for the CDR3: TGTGCCAGCTCACCACGGGGAGGGGGCTCTAACACTGAAGCTTTCTTT.

This chain uses TRBV6-2 or TRBV6-3 with TRBJ2-1; 13 bases line up with TRBD2. The CDR3 contains 16 residues. Trimming removed 10 bases from V and 7 bases from J; junction bases left unmatched: 13. Germline loops: CDR1 MNHEY, CDR2 SVGEGT. The CDR3 region has the DNA TGTGCCAACCGACTAGCGGGAGGCACCGGGGGTAATGAGCAGTTCTTC. It specifies CANRLAGGTGGNEQFF.

This clonotype was seen at least ten times. The chain employs TRBV11-2 and TRBJ2-3, with no clear D. Germline V gives CDR1 SGHAT, CDR2 FQNNGV. The germline V and J ends were trimmed by 4 bases and 2 bases, with 13 bases remaining between them. The CDR3 runs 15 residues. The chain's CDR3 is CASSYISGTTDTQYF. The CDR3 DNA reads as TGTGCCAGCAGCTACATCTCAGGAACCACAGATACGCAGTATTTT.

This clonotype is labeled as medium-sized (0.01 to 0.1%). The genes are TRBV15 and TRBJ2-7; TRBD2 matches at 10 bases. Germline values: CDR1 LNHNV, CDR2 YYDKDF (reference sequence). The CDR3 is 16 amino acids. Losses at the gene ends were 0 bases for V and 4 bases for J; bases not matched to a gene: 6. CDR3 in amino acids: CATSRDLAGGWYEQYF. CDR3 in DNA: TGTGCCACCAGCAGAGATTTAGCGGGGGGATGGTACGAGCAGTACTTC. The variable domain in full, completed from reference TRBV15 and TRBJ2-7, reads DAMVIQNPRYQVTQFGKPVTLSCSQTLNHNVMYWYQQKSSQAPKLLFHYYDKDFNNEADTPDNFQSRRPNTSFCFLDIRSPGLGDTAMYLCATSRDLAGGWYEQYFGPGTRLTVT.

This clonotype was seen repeatedly, ten times or more. A read error may produce the germline difference seen at one junction end. The chain joins TRBV28 to TRBJ2-7; D is possibly TRBD2 (5 bases). CDR3 length: 13 amino acids. In germline, CDR1 is MDHEN, CDR2 SYDVKM. The CDR3 here is CASGTAASSGRHF. The DNA of the CDR3 is TGTGCCAGCGGAACAGCGGCATCGAGTGGTCGGCACTTC.

This clonotype is termed medium-sized. This rearrangement joins TRBV6-4 to TRBJ1-6; possibly TRBD1 for D (6 bases). Between the trimmed V and J ends, which lost 3 bases and 5 bases, there was a span of 26 bases. The CDR3 loop spans 20 amino acids. CDR1 MRHNA and CDR2 SNTAGT come from the germline V gene. This chain's CDR3 is CASSESKQGSLRLNNSPLHF. The CDR3 DNA follows: TGTGCCAGCAGTGAATCCAAACAGGGTTCTCTCCGCCTGAATAATTCACCCCTCCACTTT.

For this clonotype: This may stem from a read error, because a much larger clone lies one nucleotide away. The rearrangement joins TRBV19 to TRBJ1-1; D not certain. The length of the CDR3 is 14 residues. CDR1 and CDR2 (germline): LNHDA, SQIVND (reference sequence). The CDR3 region is CARSTRGWSTEAFF. CDR3 DNA sequence: TGTGCCAGAAGTACCCGAGGATGGAGTACTGAAGCTTTCTTT. Complete variable domain (other parts from reference TRBV19 and TRBJ1-1): DGGITQSPKYLFRKEGQNVTLSCEQNLNHDAMYWYRQDPGQGLRLIYYSQIVNDFQKGDIAEGYSVSREKKESFPLTVTSAQKNPTAFYLCARSTRGWSTEAFFGQGTRLTVV.

Regarding this clonotype: The likely explanation is a read error, given a far larger clone one base away. This chain links TRBV6-8 with TRBJ2-3, with D perhaps matching TRBD2 (5 bases). The CDR3 covers 13 residues. V lost 8 bases, J lost 10 bases, and 19 bases lay in between. The germline V gene encodes CDR1 MNHGY and CDR2 SAAAGT. CDR3 DNA sequence: TGTGCCAGCCACCTGGACTCTGACAAGTCGCAGTATTTT. It is translated as CASHLDSDKSQYF.

At least ten counts were recorded for this clonotype. A read error may be the cause here, since a much bigger clone is one base away. The chain recombines TRBV7-9 with TRBJ2-1, with 9 bases matching TRBD2. Per germline, CDR1 SEHNR and CDR2 FQNEAQ (reference sequence). This CDR3 is 13 amino acids long. The CDR3 loop reads CANSLAGVAEQFF. For the CDR3, the DNA is TGTGCCAACAGCTTAGCGGGGGTAGCTGAGCAGTTCTTC. The complete variable domain, with remaining parts taken from reference TRBV7-9 and TRBJ2-1, reads DTGVSQNPRHKITKRGQNVTFRCDPISEHNRLYWYRQTLGQGPEFLTYFQNEAQLEKSRLLSDRFSAERPKGSFSTLEIQRTEQGDSAMYLCANSLAGVAEQFFGPGTRLTVL.

On this clonotype: This probably arose from a read error, given a far larger clone one base away. J is TRBJ2-5 and V is TRBV7-9; tentative D call: TRBD1 (6 bases). The J call is uncertain, as TRBJ2-1 better fits the DNA end. The CDR3 covers 14 residues. Germline CDR1 SEHNR, CDR2 FQNEAQ (reference sequence). DNA for the CDR3: TGTGCCAGCAGCTTAGTGGCAGGGGACCATGAGCAGTTCTTC. Translation gives CASSLVAGDHEQFF.

This clonotype occurred a few times. The chain carries TRBV4-1 and TRBJ2-5, with 13 bases that match TRBD2. CDR3 length equals 16 residues. CDR1 is MGHRA, CDR2 YSYEKL, per germline. The trim removed 4 bases at V and 5 bases at J, leaving 7 bases unmatched. Here the CDR3 reads CASSLGTSGVLETQYF. The DNA for the CDR3 is TGCGCCAGCAGCCTCGGGACTAGCGGGGTTCTGGAGACCCAGTACTTC.

The chain employs TRBV7-2 and TRBJ1-2; D is undetermined. The CDR3 has 11 residues. The V end lost 6 bases, the J end lost 7 bases, and 9 bases lay between the germline ends. CDR1 is SGHTA, CDR2 FQGNSA, per germline. This CDR3 reads CASSPGSGYTF. The DNA for the CDR3 is TGTGCCAGCAGTCCTGGTAGTGGCTACACCTTC.

This clonotype occurred many times. The rearrangement links TRBV28 to TRBJ1-2, with D hard to call. Germline lookup yields CDR1 MDHEN and CDR2 SYDVKM. V was clipped by 3 bases and J by 2 bases, with 7 bases between them. This CDR3 contains 13 residues. The CDR3 loop reads CASSFDTNYGYTF. The CDR3 nucleotides read TGTGCCAGCAGTTTCGACACAAACTATGGCTACACCTTC.

This clonotype was seen a few times. A read error is the likely source, as a far larger clone sits one nucleotide away. It is likely a read error, because the conserved phenylalanine at the end of the CDR3 is missing. CDR3 in DNA: TGTGCCAGCAAGGGGTTCATAGGAAACACCGGGGAGCTGTTTTCT. This translates into CASKGFIGNTGELFS. The chain links TRBV6-8 to TRBJ2-2, with D maybe TRBD1 (5 bases). Germline V gene lookup returns CDR1 MNHGY and CDR2 SAAAGT. CDR3 size: 15 residues. The ends were cut back, 7 bases at V and 2 bases at J, with 14 bases in the middle.

The chain joins TRBV29-1 to TRBJ1-1; no clear D gene. The length of the CDR3 is 12 residues. V lost 4 bases and J 4 bases, leaving 10 bases between the germline ends. Germline CDR1 reads SQVTM; CDR2 reads ANQGSEA. As DNA, the CDR3 is TGCAGCGTTGTAGAGGGCGGCACTGAAGCTTTCTTT. Amino acids: CSVVEGGTEAFF.

This clonotype was seen at least ten times. The chain carries TRBV3-1 and TRBJ1-2; D is possibly TRBD1 (5 bases). Germline CDR1 reads LGHDT; CDR2 reads YNNKEL (reference sequence). The V and J ends lost 2 bases and 8 bases respectively, with 12 bases between them. This CDR3 has 13 residues. This CDR3 is CASSQRGAPGYTF. The CDR3, as DNA: TGTGCCAGCAGCCAAAGGGGAGCGCCGGGCTACACCTTC. The complete variable domain, with remaining parts taken from reference TRBV3-1 and TRBJ1-2, reads DTAVSQTPKYLVTQMGNDKSIKCEQNLGHDTMYWYKQDSKKFLKIMFSYNNKELIINETVPNRFSPKSPDKAHLNLHINSLELGDSAVYFCASSQRGAPGYTFGSGTRLTVV.

This clonotype is labeled as medium-sized (0.01 to 0.1%). V usage is TRBV7-8 and J usage is TRBJ2-3; the D gene is possibly TRBD1 (5 bases). V lost 5 bases to trimming and J lost 2 bases, with 11 bases between them. The germline V gene encodes CDR1 SGHVS and CDR2 FQNEAQ. This CDR3 region has 14 residues. The CDR3 protein is CASSGEGDTDTQYF. The CDR3, as DNA: TGTGCCAGCAGCGGGGAAGGGGACACAGATACGCAGTATTTT.

Many counts were recorded for this clonotype. The chain combines TRBV3-1 with TRBJ2-3, with TRBD2 identical over 9 bases. The CDR3 runs to 15 residues. Germline V gives CDR1 LGHDT, CDR2 YNNKEL (reference sequence). Trimming cost V 3 bases and J 1 base; bases outside gene matches: 2. The DNA for the CDR3 is TGTGCCAGCAGCCAGAGCGGGGGGCGCACAGATACGCAGTATTTT. It encodes CASSQSGGRTDTQYF.

This clonotype appeared once. The chain couples TRBV20-1 to TRBJ1-2; D gene uncertain. This CDR3 spans 15 amino acids. Trimming pared 6 bases from V and 5 bases from J, leaving 22 bases between. Germline V CDR1 and CDR2: DFQATT, SNEGSKA (reference sequence). In nucleotides, the CDR3 is TGCAGTGCAAAGGTTGCTACGAACTTGGGATATGGCTACACCTTC. It translates to CSAKVATNLGYGYTF.

This clonotype was recorded at least ten times. The rearrangement joins TRBV19 to TRBJ1-6; tentative D call: TRBD1 (5 bases). The CDR3 has 16 amino acids. Between the trimmed V and J ends, which lost 6 bases and 5 bases, there was a span of 17 bases. Germline V CDR1 and CDR2: LNHDA, SQIVND (reference sequence). The CDR3 sequence: CASSRLEGMDNSPLHF. In nucleotides, the CDR3 is TGTGCCAGTAGCCGATTGGAGGGGATGGATAATTCACCCCTCCACTTT.

The CDR3 region has the DNA TGTGCCAGCAGTAAGAATACCCTCAAAGAGCAGTTCTTC. This translates into CASSKNTLKEQFF. The chain joins TRBV6-4 to TRBJ2-1; D is undetermined. Germline V CDR1 and CDR2: MRHNA, SNTAGT. V was pared by 5 bases and J by 10 bases, with 15 bases between. The CDR3 spans 13 residues.

The chain couples TRBV5-1 to TRBJ1-6; perhaps TRBD1 as D (5 bases). The CDR3 contains 16 residues. Per germline, CDR1 SGHRS and CDR2 YFSETQ. V dropped 0 bases and J dropped 5 bases, with 12 bases sitting between them. CDR3 in amino acids: CASSLGAAGNNSPLHF. CDR3 in DNA: TGCGCCAGCAGCTTGGGGGCGGCAGGGAATAATTCACCCCTCCACTTT. Based on the CDR3 plus reference TRBV5-1 and TRBJ1-6, the full variable domain is KAGVTQTPRYLIKTRGQQVTLSCSPISGHRSVSWYQQTPGQGLQFLFEYFSETQRNKGNFPGRFSGRQFSNSRSEMNVSTLELGDSALYLCASSLGAAGNNSPLHFGNGTRLTVT.

This clonotype is a singleton in its sample. Possible read error: a much larger clone is one base away. The rearrangement uses TRBV7-9 and TRBJ2-5, with 9 nucleotides matching TRBD2. The CDR3 consists of 14 residues. The germline CDR1 and CDR2 sequences are SEHNR and FQNEAQ (reference sequence). CDR3 sequence: CSSSQTSGKETQYF. The DNA of the CDR3 is TGTTCCAGCAGCCAGACTAGCGGAAAAGAGACCCAGTACTTC.

This clonotype was seen many times. The rearrangement uses TRBV19 and TRBJ2-7; 11 bases map to TRBD1. J gave up 0 bases and V 10 bases, and 8 bases lay outside the gene matches. Germline CDR1 reads LNHDA; CDR2 reads SQIVND (reference sequence). The CDR3 is 15 amino acids. CDR3 in amino acids: CATRRTGGASYEQYF. In nucleotides, the CDR3 is TGTGCCACTCGGAGGACAGGGGGCGCCTCCTACGAGCAGTACTTC.

The chain has TRBV7-2 and TRBJ2-7; 12 positions agree with TRBD2. There are 15 residues in the CDR3. Trimming cost V 7 bases and J 3 bases; bases outside gene matches: 7. Germline V gene lookup returns CDR1 SGHTA and CDR2 FQGNSA. The CDR3 loop reads CASNEGLAGHYEQYF. CDR3 in DNA: TGTGCCAGCAACGAAGGACTAGCGGGGCACTACGAGCAGTACTTC.

The chain recombines TRBV10-3 with TRBJ1-1; D may be TRBD1 (5 bases). This CDR3 comprises 15 residues. The ends were cut back, 7 bases at V and 4 bases at J, with 19 bases in the middle. Germline V lookup: CDR1 ENHRY, CDR2 SYGVKD. CDR3 nucleotides: TGTGCCATCAAACGGACGAGGGCAGGGAGCACTGAAGCTTTCTTT. This translates into CAIKRTRAGSTEAFF.

With respect to this clonotype: Sequence at one end of the junction differs from germline and may be a read error. This chain connects TRBV7-8 to TRBJ2-5; D is ambiguous. CDR3 length equals 15 residues. The V gene's germline CDR1 is SGHVS and CDR2 FQNEAQ. CDR3 amino acids: CASSSRPEHQETQYF. The CDR3 DNA is TGTGCCAGCAGCAGCAGGCCCGAACACCAAGAGACACAGTACTTC.

In its sample, this clonotype was seen many times. This sequence joins TRBV5-1 and TRBJ2-2; unclear D gene. CDR1 SGHRS and CDR2 YFSETQ come from the germline V gene. The CDR3 has 15 amino acids. Trimming left V 0 bases short and J 0 bases short, with 6 bases between. This CDR3 reads CASSLGTANTGELFF. DNA for the CDR3: TGCGCCAGCAGCTTGGGGACGGCGAACACCGGGGAGCTGTTTTTT.